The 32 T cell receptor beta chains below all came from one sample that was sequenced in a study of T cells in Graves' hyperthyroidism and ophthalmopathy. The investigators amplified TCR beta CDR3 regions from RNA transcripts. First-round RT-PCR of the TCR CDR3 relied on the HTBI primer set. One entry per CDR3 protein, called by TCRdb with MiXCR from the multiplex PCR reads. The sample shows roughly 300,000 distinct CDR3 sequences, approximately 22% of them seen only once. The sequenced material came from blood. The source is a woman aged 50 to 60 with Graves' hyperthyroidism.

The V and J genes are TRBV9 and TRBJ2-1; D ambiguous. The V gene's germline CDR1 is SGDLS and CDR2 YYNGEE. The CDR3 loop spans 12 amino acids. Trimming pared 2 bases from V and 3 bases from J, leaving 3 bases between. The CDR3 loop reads CASSVNYNEQFF. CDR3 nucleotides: TGTGCCAGCAGCGTCAACTACAATGAGCAGTTCTTC.

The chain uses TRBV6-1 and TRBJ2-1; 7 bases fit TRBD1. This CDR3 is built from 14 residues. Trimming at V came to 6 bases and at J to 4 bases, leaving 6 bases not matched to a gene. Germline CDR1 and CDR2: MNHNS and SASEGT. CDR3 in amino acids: CASRNRGGYNEQFF. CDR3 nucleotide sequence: TGTGCCAGCAGAAACAGGGGCGGATACAATGAGCAGTTCTTC.

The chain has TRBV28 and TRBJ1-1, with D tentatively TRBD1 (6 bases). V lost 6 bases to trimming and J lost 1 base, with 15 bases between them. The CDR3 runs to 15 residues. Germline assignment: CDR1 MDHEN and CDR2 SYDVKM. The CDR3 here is CASSLDWGQNTEAFF. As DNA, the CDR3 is TGTGCCAGCAGCTTAGACTGGGGACAGAACACTGAAGCTTTCTTT. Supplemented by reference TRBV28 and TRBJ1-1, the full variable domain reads DVKVTQSSRYLVKRTGEKVFLECVQDMDHENMFWYRQDPGLGLRLIYFSYDVKMKEKGDIPEGYSVSREKKERFSLILESASTNQTSMYLCASSLDWGQNTEAFFGQGTRLTVV.

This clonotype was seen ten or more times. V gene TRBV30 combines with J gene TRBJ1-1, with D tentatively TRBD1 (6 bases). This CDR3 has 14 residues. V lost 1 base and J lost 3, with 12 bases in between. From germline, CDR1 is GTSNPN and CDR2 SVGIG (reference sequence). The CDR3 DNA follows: TGTGCCTGGAGTGAGAACAGGGTGTACACTGAAGCTTTCTTT. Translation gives CAWSENRVYTEAFF.

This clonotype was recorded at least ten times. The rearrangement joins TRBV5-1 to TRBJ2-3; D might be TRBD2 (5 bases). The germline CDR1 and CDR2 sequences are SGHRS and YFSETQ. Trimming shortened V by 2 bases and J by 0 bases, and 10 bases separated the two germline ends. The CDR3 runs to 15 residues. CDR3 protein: CASSLGLTSTDTQYF. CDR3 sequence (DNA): TGCGCCAGCAGCTTAGGACTTACCAGCACAGATACGCAGTATTTT.

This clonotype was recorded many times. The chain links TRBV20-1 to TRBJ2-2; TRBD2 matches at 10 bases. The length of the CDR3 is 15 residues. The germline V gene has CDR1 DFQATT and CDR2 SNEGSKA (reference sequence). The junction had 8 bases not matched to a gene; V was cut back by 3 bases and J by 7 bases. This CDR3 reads CSARTSGGESGELFF. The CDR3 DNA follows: TGCAGTGCTAGGACAAGCGGGGGGGAAAGCGGGGAGCTGTTTTTT.

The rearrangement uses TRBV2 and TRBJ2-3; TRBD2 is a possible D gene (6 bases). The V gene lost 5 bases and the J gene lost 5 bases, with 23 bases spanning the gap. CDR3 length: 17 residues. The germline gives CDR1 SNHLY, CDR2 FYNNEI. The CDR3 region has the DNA TGTGCCAGCAGTTTATCGAGCGGGTTCGCCGTAGGAGATACGCAGTATTTT. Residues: CASSLSSGFAVGDTQYF. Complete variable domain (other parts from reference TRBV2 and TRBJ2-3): EPEVTQTPSHQVTQMGQEVILRCVPISNHLYFYWYRQILGQKVEFLVSFYNNEISEKSEIFDDQFSVERPDGSNFTLKIRSTKLEDSAMYFCASSLSSGFAVGDTQYFGPGTRLTVL.

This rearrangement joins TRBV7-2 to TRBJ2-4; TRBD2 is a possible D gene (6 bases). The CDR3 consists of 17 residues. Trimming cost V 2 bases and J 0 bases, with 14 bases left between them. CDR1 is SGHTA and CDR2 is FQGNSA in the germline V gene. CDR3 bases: TGTGCCAGCAGCTTACGGGACTCCGGCCTAGCCAAAAACATTCAGTACTTC. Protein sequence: CASSLRDSGLAKNIQYF.

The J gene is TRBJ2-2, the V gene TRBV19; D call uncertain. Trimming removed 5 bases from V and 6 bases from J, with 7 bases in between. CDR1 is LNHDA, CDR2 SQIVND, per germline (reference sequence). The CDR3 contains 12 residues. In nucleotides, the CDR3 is TGTGCCAGTAGTGCAAGACCCGGGGAGCTGTTTTTT. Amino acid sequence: CASSARPGELFF.

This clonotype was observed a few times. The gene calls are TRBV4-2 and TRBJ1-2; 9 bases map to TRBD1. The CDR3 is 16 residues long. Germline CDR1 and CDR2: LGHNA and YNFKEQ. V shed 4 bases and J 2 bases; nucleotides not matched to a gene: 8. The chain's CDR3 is CASSLKPGQGNYGYTF. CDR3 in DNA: TGTGCCAGCAGCCTAAAACCGGGACAGGGAAACTATGGCTACACCTTC.

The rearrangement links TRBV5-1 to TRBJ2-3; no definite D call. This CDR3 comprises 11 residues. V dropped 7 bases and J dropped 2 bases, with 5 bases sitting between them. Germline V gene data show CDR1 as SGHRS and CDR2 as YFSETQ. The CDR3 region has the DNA TGCGCCAGCGGCCCCACAGATACGCAGTATTTT. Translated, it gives CASGPTDTQYF.

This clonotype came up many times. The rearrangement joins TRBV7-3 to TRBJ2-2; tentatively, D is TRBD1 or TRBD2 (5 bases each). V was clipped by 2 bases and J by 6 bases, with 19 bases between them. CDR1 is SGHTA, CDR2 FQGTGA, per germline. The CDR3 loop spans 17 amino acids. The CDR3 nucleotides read TGTGCCAGCAGCTTACGAGCTCCGGGACCCCTGGCCGGGGAGCTGTTTTTT. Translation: CASSLRAPGPLAGELFF. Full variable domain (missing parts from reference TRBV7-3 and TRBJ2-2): GAGVSQTPSNKVTEKGKYVELRCDPISGHTALYWYRQSLGQGPEFLIYFQGTGAADDSGLPNDRFFAVRPEGSVSTLKIQRTERGDSAVYLCASSLRAPGPLAGELFFGEGSRLTVL.

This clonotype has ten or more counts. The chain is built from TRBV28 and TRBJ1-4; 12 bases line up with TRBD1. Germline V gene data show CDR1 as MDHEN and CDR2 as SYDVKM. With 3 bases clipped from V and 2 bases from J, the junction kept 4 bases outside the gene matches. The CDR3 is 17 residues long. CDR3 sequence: CASSFWGQGATNEKLFF. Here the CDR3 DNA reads TGTGCCAGCAGTTTTTGGGGACAGGGGGCTACTAATGAAAAACTGTTTTTT.

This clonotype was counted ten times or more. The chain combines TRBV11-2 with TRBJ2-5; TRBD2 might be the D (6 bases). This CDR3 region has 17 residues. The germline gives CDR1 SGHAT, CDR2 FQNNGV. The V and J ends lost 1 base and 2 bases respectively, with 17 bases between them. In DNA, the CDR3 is TGTGCCAGCAGCTTAGGAGCCGGGAGCCCCCAGCAAGAGACCCAGTACTTC. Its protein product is CASSLGAGSPQQETQYF.

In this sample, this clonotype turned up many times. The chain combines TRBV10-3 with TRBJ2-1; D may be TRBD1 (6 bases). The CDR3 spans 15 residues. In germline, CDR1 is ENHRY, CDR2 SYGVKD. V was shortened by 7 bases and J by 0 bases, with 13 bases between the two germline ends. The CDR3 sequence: CAITQGLSSYNEQFF. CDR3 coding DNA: TGTGCCATCACTCAGGGGCTAAGCTCCTACAATGAGCAGTTCTTC.

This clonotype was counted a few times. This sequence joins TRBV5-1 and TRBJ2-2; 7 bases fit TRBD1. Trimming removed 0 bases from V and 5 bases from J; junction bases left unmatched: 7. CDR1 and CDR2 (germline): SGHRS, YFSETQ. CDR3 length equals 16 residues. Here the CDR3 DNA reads TGCGCCAGCAGCTTGGGGACCTTACAGGGGACCGGGGAGCTGTTTTTT. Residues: CASSLGTLQGTGELFF. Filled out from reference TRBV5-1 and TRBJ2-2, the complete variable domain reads KAGVTQTPRYLIKTRGQQVTLSCSPISGHRSVSWYQQTPGQGLQFLFEYFSETQRNKGNFPGRFSGRQFSNSRSEMNVSTLELGDSALYLCASSLGTLQGTGELFFGEGSRLTVL.

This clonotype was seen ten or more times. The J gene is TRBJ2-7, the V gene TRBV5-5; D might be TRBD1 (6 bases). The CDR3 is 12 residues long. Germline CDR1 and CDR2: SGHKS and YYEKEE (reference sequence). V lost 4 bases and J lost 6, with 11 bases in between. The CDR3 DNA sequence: TGTGCCAGCAGCCGCAGGGGAGCCGAGCAGTACTTC. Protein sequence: CASSRRGAEQYF.

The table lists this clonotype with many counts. Here the CDR3 DNA reads TGTGCCAGCAGCCGCGGACAGGGCGAGACCCAGTACTTC. Translation gives CASSRGQGETQYF. The J gene is TRBJ2-5, the V gene TRBV7-9; 8 nucleotides line up with TRBD1. The J segment lost 5 bases and the V segment lost 5 bases, leaving 4 bases of the junction unmatched. The CDR3 is 13 amino acids. Germline CDR1 SEHNR, CDR2 FQNEAQ (reference sequence).

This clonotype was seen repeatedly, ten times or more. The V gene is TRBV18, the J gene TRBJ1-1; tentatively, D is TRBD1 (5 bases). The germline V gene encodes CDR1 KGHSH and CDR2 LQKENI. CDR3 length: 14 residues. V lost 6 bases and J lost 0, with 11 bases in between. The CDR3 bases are TGTGCCAGCTCCTTACAGGCCCTGAACACTGAAGCTTTCTTT. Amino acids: CASSLQALNTEAFF.

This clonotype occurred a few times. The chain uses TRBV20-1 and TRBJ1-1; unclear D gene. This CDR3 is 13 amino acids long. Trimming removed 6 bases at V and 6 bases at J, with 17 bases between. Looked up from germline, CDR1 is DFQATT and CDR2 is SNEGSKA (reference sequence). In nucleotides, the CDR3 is TGCAGTGCCAAGACGGGCACTTTTTCTGAAGCTTTCTTT. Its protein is CSAKTGTFSEAFF.

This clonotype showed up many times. CDR3 nucleotides: TGTGCCAGCTCGCGACAGGGCGGGAACTATGGCTACACCTTC. It translates to CASSRQGGNYGYTF. This chain joins TRBV18 and TRBJ1-2, with 7 bases that match TRBD1. The V gene's germline CDR1 is KGHSH and CDR2 LQKENI. The CDR3 contains 14 residues. V was clipped by 6 bases and J by 2 bases; unmatched bases: 6. Drawing the rest from reference TRBV18 and TRBJ1-2, the complete variable domain is NAGVMQNPRHLVRRRGQEARLRCSPMKGHSHVYWYRQLPEEGLKFMVYLQKENIIDESGMPKERFSAEFPKEGPSILRIQQVVRGDSAAYFCASSRQGGNYGYTFGSGTRLTVV.

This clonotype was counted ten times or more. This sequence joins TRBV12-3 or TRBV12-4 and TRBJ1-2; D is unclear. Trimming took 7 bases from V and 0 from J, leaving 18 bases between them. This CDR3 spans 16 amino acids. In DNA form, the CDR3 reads TGTGCCAGCACCCCCGGACCCCCGCTTACTAACTATGGCTACACCTTC. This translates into CASTPGPPLTNYGYTF.

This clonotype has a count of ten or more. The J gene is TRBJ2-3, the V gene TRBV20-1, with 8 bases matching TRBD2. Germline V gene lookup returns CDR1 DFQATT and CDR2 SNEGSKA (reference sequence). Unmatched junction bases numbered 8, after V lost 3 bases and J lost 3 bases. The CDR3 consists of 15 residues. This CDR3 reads CSASWSGSVTDTQYF. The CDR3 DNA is TGCAGTGCTAGTTGGAGCGGGAGTGTTACAGATACGCAGTATTTT.

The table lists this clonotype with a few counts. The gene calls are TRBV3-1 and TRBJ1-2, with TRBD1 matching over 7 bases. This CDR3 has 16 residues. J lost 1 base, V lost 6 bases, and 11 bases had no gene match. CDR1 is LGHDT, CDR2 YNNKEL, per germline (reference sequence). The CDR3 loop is CASSPRLQGNNYGYTF. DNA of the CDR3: TGTGCCAGCAGTCCAAGGCTACAGGGGAATAACTATGGCTACACCTTC.

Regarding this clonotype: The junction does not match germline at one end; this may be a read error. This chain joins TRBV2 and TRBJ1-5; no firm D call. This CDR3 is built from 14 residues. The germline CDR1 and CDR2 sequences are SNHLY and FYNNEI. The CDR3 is CASSEGSSNQPRHF. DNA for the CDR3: TGTGCCAGCAGTGAAGGGAGTAGCAATCAGCCCCGGCATTTT.

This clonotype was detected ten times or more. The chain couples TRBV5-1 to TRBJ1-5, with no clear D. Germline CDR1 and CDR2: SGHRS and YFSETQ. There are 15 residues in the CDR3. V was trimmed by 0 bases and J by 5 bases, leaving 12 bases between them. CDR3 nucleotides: TGCGCCAGCAGCTTGGGAGGGAGAAAGGATCAGCCCCAGCATTTT. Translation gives CASSLGGRKDQPQHF.

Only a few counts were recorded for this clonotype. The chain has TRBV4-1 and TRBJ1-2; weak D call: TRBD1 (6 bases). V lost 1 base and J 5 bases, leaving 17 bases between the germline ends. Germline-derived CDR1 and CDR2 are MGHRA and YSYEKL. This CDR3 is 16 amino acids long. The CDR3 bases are TGCGCCAGCAGCCAAGTGGGGGGCACCCGTCGGTATGGCTACACCTTC. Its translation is CASSQVGGTRRYGYTF.

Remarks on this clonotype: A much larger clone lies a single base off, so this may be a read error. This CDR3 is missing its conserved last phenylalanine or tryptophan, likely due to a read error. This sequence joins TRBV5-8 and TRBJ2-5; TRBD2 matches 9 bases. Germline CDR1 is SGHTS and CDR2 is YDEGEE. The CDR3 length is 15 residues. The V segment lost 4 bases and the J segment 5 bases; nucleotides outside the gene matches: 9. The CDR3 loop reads CASSEDSGSWETQYL. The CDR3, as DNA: TGTGCCAGCAGCGAAGATAGCGGGAGTTGGGAGACCCAGTACCTC.

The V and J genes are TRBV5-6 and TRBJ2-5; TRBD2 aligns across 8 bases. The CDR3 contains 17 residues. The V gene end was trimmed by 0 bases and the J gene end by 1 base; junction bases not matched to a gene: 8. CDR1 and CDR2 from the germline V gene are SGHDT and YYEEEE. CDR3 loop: CASSLGWVAGIQETQYF. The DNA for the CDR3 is TGTGCCAGCAGCTTGGGATGGGTAGCGGGGATCCAAGAGACCCAGTACTTC. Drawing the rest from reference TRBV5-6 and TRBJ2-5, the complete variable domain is DAGVTQSPTHLIKTRGQQVTLRCSPKSGHDTVSWYQQALGQGPQFIFQYYEEEERQRGNFPDRFSGHQFPNYSSELNVNALLLGDSALYLCASSLGWVAGIQETQYFGPGTRLLVL.

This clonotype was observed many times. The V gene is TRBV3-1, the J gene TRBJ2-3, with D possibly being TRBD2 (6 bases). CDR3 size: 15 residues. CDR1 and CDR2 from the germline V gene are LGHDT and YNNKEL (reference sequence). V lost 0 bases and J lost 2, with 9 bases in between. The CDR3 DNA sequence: TGTGCCAGCAGCCAAGAAGGGCGGGACACAGATACGCAGTATTTT. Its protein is CASSQEGRDTDTQYF.

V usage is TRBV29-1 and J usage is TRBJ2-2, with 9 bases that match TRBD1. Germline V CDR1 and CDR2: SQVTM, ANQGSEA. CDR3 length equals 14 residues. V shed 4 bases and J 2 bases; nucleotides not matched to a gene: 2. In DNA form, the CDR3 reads TGCAGCGTTGGGACAGGGGAAAACACCGGGGAGCTGTTTTTT. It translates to CSVGTGENTGELFF.

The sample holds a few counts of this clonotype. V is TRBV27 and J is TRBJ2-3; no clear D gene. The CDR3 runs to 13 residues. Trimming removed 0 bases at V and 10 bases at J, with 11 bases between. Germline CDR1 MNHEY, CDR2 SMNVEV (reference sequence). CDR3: CASSLSWSGAQYF. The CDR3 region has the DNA TGTGCCAGCAGTTTATCCTGGAGTGGCGCGCAGTATTTT.